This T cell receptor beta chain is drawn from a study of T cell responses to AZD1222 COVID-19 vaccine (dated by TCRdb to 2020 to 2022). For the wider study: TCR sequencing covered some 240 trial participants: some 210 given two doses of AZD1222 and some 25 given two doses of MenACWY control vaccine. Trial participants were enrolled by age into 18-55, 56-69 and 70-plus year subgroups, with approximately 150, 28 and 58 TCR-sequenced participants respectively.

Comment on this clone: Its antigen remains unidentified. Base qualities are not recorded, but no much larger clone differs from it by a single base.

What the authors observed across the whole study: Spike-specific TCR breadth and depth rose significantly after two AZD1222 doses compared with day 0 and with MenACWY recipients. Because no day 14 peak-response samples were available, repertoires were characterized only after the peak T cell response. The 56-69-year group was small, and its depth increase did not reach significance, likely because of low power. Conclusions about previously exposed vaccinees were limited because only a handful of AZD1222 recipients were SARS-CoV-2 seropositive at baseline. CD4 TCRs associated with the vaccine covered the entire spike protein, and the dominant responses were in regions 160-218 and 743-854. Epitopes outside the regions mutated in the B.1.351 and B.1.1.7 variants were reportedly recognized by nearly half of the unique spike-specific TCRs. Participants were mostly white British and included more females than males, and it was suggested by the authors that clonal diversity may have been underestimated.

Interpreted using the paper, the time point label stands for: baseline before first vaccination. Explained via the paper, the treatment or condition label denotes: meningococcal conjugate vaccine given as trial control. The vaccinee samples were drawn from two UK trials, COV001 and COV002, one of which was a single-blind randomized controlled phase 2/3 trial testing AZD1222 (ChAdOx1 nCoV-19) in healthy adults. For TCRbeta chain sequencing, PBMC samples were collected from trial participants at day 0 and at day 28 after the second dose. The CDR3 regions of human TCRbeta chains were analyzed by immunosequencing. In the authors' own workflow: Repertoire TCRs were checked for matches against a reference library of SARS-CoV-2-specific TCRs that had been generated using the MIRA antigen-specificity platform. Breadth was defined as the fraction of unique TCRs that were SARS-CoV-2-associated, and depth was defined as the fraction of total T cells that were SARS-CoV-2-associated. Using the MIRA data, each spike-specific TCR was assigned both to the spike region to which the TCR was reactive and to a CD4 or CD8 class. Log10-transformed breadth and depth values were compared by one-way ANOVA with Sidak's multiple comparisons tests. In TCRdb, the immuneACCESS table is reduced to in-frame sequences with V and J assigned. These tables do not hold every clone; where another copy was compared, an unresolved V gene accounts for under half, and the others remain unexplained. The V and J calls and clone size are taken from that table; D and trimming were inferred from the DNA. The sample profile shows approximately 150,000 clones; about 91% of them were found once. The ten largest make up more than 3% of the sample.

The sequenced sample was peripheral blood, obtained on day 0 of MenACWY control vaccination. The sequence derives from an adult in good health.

The CDR3: CASSSGQGRTDTQYF. The DNA reads TGTGCCAGCAGTTCGGGACAGGGGCGCACAGATACGCAGTATTTT. The chain is made from TRBV28 and TRBJ2-3; 10 of the junction bases match TRBD1. Including the terminal cysteine and phenylalanine, the CDR3 comprises 15 residues. The CDR3 DNA has 45 bases and is translated from base 1. V ends up 4 bases short and J 1 base short, with an unmatched junction base count of 2. The germline V gene supplies CDR1 MDHEN and CDR2 SYDVKM.